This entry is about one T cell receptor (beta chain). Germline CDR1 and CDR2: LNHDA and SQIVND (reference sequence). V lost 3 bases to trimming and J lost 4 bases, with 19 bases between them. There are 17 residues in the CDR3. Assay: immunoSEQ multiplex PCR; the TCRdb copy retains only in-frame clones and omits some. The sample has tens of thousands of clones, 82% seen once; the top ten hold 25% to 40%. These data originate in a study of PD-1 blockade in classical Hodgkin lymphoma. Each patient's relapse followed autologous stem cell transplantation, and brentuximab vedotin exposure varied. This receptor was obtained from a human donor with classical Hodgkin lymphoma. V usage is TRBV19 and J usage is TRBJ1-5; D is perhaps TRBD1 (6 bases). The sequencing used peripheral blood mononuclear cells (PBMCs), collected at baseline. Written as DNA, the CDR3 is TGTGCCAGTAGTATTTTTTCAGCGCGGGGGCGGAATCAGCCCCAGCATTTT. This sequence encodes CASSIFSARGRNQPQHF.